This TCR beta chain was identified during a study of STAT5B mutations in CD4+ large granular lymphocyte leukemia. Clones were read by immunoSEQ multiplex PCR, and TCRdb kept only the in-frame ones, dropping some. The table includes tens of thousands of clones, 82% detected once. This clone was detected only once. The CDR3 has 15 residues. CDR1 and CDR2 (germline): LNHNV, YYDKDF (reference sequence). The germline V and J ends were trimmed by 2 bases and 4 bases, with 11 bases remaining between them. Sequencing input: CD4+ T cells from blood buffy coats. The chain has TRBV15 and TRBJ1-4; a possible D gene is TRBD1 (5 bases). This TCR was sampled from a human donor in good health. This chain's CDR3 is CATSRPGRGNEKLFF. DNA for the CDR3: TGTGCCACCAGCAGACCTGGGAGGGGTAATGAAAAACTGTTTTTT.